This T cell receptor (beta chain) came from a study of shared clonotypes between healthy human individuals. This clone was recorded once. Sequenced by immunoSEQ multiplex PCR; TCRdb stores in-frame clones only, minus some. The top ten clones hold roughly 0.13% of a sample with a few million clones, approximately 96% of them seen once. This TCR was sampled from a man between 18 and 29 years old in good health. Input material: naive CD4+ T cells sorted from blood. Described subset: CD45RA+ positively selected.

This CDR3 is CASSRDSYGYTF. The CDR3 region has the DNA TGTGCCAGCAGCCGGGACAGCTATGGCTACACCTTC. The chain has TRBV9 and TRBJ1-2; 7 bases are a match to TRBD1. J lost 4 bases, V lost 4 bases, and 1 base had no gene match. The CDR3 covers 12 residues. Germline V gives CDR1 SGDLS, CDR2 YYNGEE.